This T cell receptor (beta chain) was sequenced in a study of cytomegalovirus exposure and HLA in healthy donors. The CDR3 loop spans 16 amino acids. Germline V lookup: CDR1 SGHRS, CDR2 YFSETQ. V was cut by 0 bases and J by 5 bases, with 12 bases left in between. In the PCR, 60 Vbeta and 13 Jbeta primers were used. TCRdb's table, derived via immunoSEQ multiplex PCR, lists solely in-frame clones and lacks some. This sample's table has fewer than 130,000 clones. The TCR sequence derives from a man in his fifties or sixties in good health and CMV-seronegative. The V and J genes are TRBV5-1 and TRBJ2-6; D perhaps matches TRBD2 (6 bases). The sample was PBMCs. CDR3 DNA: TGCGCCAGCAGCTTGGAAGGGAGGACCAGGGCCAACGTCCTGACTTTC. Its protein is CASSLEGRTRANVLTF.